This T cell receptor beta chain was recovered during a study of early T cells in non-severe SARS-CoV-2 infection. TCRdb analysed the 5' RACE reads with MiXCR anew, one entry per CDR3 protein. The sample yields about 92,000 distinct CDR3 sequences, 16% seen once. Germline V gives CDR1 LGHNA, CDR2 YSLEER. Trimming took off 0 bases at V and 5 bases at J, with 11 bases between the two ends. The CDR3 length is 15 residues. This clonotype was seen a few times. The receptor was derived from an adult who was a healthcare worker with PCR-confirmed SARS-CoV-2 infection or an uninfected control (not recorded which). The sequencing sample was made of whole blood. The rearrangement joins TRBV4-3 to TRBJ2-1; tentative D call: TRBD2 (5 bases). CDR3 loop: CASSQDVLTNNEQFF. Here the CDR3 DNA reads TGCGCCAGCAGCCAAGATGTTTTGACTAACAATGAGCAGTTCTTC.